This TCR beta chain was identified in a study of T cell responses to AZD1222 COVID-19 vaccine. Study observations and caveats: Two AZD1222 doses significantly raised spike-specific TCR breadth and depth over controls. Among vaccine-associated CD4 TCRs, coverage spanned spike, with dominance at 160-218 and 743-854.

Data came from immunoSEQ multiplex PCR; TCRdb stores just in-frame clones and leaves some out. The data show about 120,000 clones, around nine tenths seen once. V gave up 6 bases and J gave up 5 bases, with 13 bases separating them. The CDR3 is 14 amino acids. Per the germline V gene, CDR1 is MNHEY and CDR2 is SVGAGI. Details on this clone: Its antigen is unidentified.

Specimen: peripheral blood, collected on day 0 of AZD1222 vaccination. The rearrangement uses TRBV6-5 and TRBJ2-2; D tentatively fits TRBD1 or TRBD2 (7 bases each). The receptor was isolated from an adult in good health. This chain's CDR3 is CASRSGGGTGELFF. The CDR3 nucleotides read TGTGCCAGCAGATCAGGGGGGGGTACCGGGGAGCTGTTTTTT.